The next 30 T cell receptor beta chains were all read from a single sample in a study of T cell responses to AZD1222 COVID-19 vaccine. Data came from immunoSEQ multiplex PCR; TCRdb stores just in-frame clones and leaves some out. Among tens of thousands of clones, about 87% were seen once, and the ten largest hold 1.1%. The material sequenced was peripheral blood, taken 28 days after the second AZD1222 dose. The receptors derive from an adult who received the AZD1222 COVID-19 vaccine.

The V call is TRBV30, the J call TRBJ1-1; unclear D gene. The CDR3 is 11 amino acids. Germline CDR1 GTSNPN, CDR2 SVGIG (reference sequence). With 2 bases removed from V and 6 bases from J, the gap between germline ends came to 7 bases. The CDR3, as DNA: TGTGCCTGGAGTCCCCGTTCTGAAGCTTTCTTT. It encodes CAWSPRSEAFF.

The J gene is TRBJ2-7, the V gene TRBV4-3, with TRBD2 identical over 10 bases. Looked up from germline, CDR1 is LGHNA and CDR2 is YSLEER. V gave up 0 bases and J gave up 4 bases; unmatched junction bases: 12. This CDR3 is built from 18 residues. CDR3 in amino acids: CASSQDPPSSGRGYEQYF. The DNA of the CDR3 is TGCGCCAGCAGCCAAGATCCACCCTCCAGCGGGAGGGGATACGAGCAGTACTTC.

This clone has just one count. CDR3 residues: CASSYRQFYEQYF. The DNA for the CDR3 is TGTGCCAGCAGTTATAGACAGTTCTACGAGCAGTACTTC. J is TRBJ2-7 and V is TRBV6-5, with D tentatively TRBD1 (5 bases). The CDR3 covers 13 residues. V lost 3 bases, J lost 3 bases, and 9 bases lay in between. The germline V gene encodes CDR1 MNHEY and CDR2 SVGAGI.

The chain recombines TRBV5-4 with TRBJ2-3; tentatively, D is TRBD2 (5 bases). Trimming stripped 0 bases from V and 4 bases from J, with 9 bases between. Germline CDR1 is SGHNT and CDR2 is YYREEE (reference sequence). This CDR3 is built from 14 residues. The CDR3 loop reads CASSLVLGADTQYF. CDR3 DNA sequence: TGTGCCAGCAGCTTGGTCCTGGGAGCAGATACGCAGTATTTT.

This clone was counted between two and nine times. The chain combines TRBV7-8 with TRBJ1-5; TRBD1 matches at 7 bases. CDR3 length equals 13 residues. CDR1 and CDR2 from the germline V gene are SGHVS and FQNEAQ. Trimming removed 5 bases from V and 7 bases from J; junction bases left unmatched: 5. As DNA, the CDR3 is TGTGCCAGCAGCCTAGACAGGGTACAGCCCCAGCATTTT. Translation gives CASSLDRVQPQHF.

This clone was observed once. The chain combines TRBV7-9 with TRBJ1-1; 11 nucleotides align to TRBD1. V lost 6 bases and J lost 5; bases outside the gene matches: 11. CDR1 and CDR2 (germline): SEHNR, FQNEAQ (reference sequence). This CDR3 spans 16 amino acids. CDR3: CASSSPGTGGKTEAFF. The CDR3 nucleotides are TGTGCCAGCAGTTCACCCGGGACAGGGGGTAAGACTGAAGCTTTCTTT.

The V and J genes are TRBV5-1 and TRBJ2-5; D is unresolved. The CDR3 covers 14 residues. Germline-derived CDR1 and CDR2 are SGHRS and YFSETQ. Trimming removed 0 bases from V and 2 bases from J, with 8 bases in between. The CDR3 sequence is CASSLGGWQETQYF. DNA for the CDR3: TGCGCCAGCAGCTTGGGGGGTTGGCAAGAGACCCAGTACTTC. Looking up the rest from reference TRBV5-1 and TRBJ2-5 gives the full variable domain: KAGVTQTPRYLIKTRGQQVTLSCSPISGHRSVSWYQQTPGQGLQFLFEYFSETQRNKGNFPGRFSGRQFSNSRSEMNVSTLELGDSALYLCASSLGGWQETQYFGPGTRLLVL.

This clone was observed a single time. This chain connects TRBV27 to TRBJ2-7; 10 nucleotides line up with TRBD1. The CDR3 length is 14 residues. Trimming took 5 bases from V and 4 from J; bases not matched to a gene: 5. CDR1 and CDR2 (germline): MNHEY, SMNVEV (reference sequence). The CDR3 here is CASSSPGQGYEQYF. CDR3 nucleotides: TGTGCCAGCAGTAGTCCGGGACAGGGGTACGAGCAGTACTTC.

The J gene is TRBJ1-2, the V gene TRBV2; TRBD1 is a possible D gene (6 bases). Germline V gene sequence: CDR1 SNHLY, CDR2 FYNNEI. V was shortened by 7 bases and J by 5 bases, with 14 bases between the two germline ends. This CDR3 region has 13 residues. The CDR3 nucleotides read TGTGCCAGCAATAGACAGGAGTTATATGGCTACACCTTC. It codes for CASNRQELYGYTF.

The CDR3 region has the DNA TGTGCCAGCAGTTACGAGGGTAGTCAGCCCCAGCATTTT. Protein product: CASSYEGSQPQHF. The chain combines TRBV6-2 or TRBV6-3 with TRBJ1-5; D gene ambiguous. Germline V gives CDR1 MNHEY, CDR2 SVGEGT. The CDR3 covers 13 residues. Trimming removed 2 bases at V and 6 bases at J, with 8 bases between.

This clone was found once. The rearrangement joins TRBV4-3 to TRBJ1-4; a weak D match, TRBD1 (6 bases). Between the trimmed V and J ends, which lost 6 bases and 6 bases, there was a span of 17 bases. Germline V gives CDR1 LGHNA, CDR2 YSLEER. The CDR3 runs to 15 residues. CDR3 coding DNA: TGCGCCAGCAGGCCTACAGGGAGTTTAGATGAAAAACTGTTTTTT. As protein: CASRPTGSLDEKLFF.

The V call is TRBV19, the J call TRBJ1-5, with D uncertain. The V and J ends lost 4 bases and 5 bases respectively, with 6 bases between them. The CDR3 runs 12 residues. The germline CDR1 and CDR2 sequences are LNHDA and SQIVND (reference sequence). The CDR3 DNA sequence: TGTGCCAGTAGTACGCCTTATCAGCCCCAGCATTTT. Translated: CASSTPYQPQHF.

V gene TRBV6-5 combines with J gene TRBJ2-7; D call uncertain. Per germline, CDR1 MNHEY and CDR2 SVGAGI. This CDR3 comprises 16 residues. V lost 2 bases and J lost 3, with 17 bases in between. The CDR3 region is CASSYAMATTDYEQYF. As DNA, the CDR3 is TGTGCCAGCAGTTACGCTATGGCCACAACCGACTACGAGCAGTACTTC.

The chain links TRBV21-1 to TRBJ1-5. TRBV21-1 represents a pseudogene. This CDR3 contains 18 residues. Here the CDR3 reads CASSKVVGVGGSNQPQHF. Written as DNA, the CDR3 is TGTGCCAGCAGCAAAGTGGTTGGGGTTGGGGGTAGCAATCAGCCCCAGCATTTT.

The rearrangement joins TRBV18 to TRBJ1-1, with D hard to call. The CDR3 length is 12 residues. The germline V gene encodes CDR1 KGHSH and CDR2 LQKENI. The ends were cut back, 3 bases at V and 5 bases at J, with 7 bases in the middle. As DNA, the CDR3 is TGTGCCAGCTCACCGCCGTTGACTGAAGCTTTCTTT. Translating gives CASSPPLTEAFF.

This clone was seen just once. The genes are TRBV7-2 and TRBJ2-3, with D maybe TRBD1 (5 bases). V gave up 0 bases and J gave up 2 bases, with 6 bases separating them. The CDR3 has 14 residues. Germline V gene lookup returns CDR1 SGHTA and CDR2 FQGNSA. CDR3 in DNA: TGTGCCAGCAGCTTAGCAGGGGACACAGATACGCAGTATTTT. Translated: CASSLAGDTDTQYF.

The gene calls are TRBV28 and TRBJ1-4, with unresolved D. Trimming cost V 3 bases and J 6 bases, with 2 bases left between them. CDR3 length equals 11 residues. Germline V CDR1 and CDR2: MDHEN, SYDVKM. CDR3 amino acids: CASSFYEKLFF. CDR3 sequence (DNA): TGTGCCAGCAGTTTTTATGAAAAACTGTTTTTT.

This rearrangement joins TRBV24-1 to TRBJ2-2; D remains unclear. V lost 2 bases and J 0 bases, leaving 15 bases between the germline ends. The CDR3 contains 18 residues. The germline CDR1 and CDR2 sequences are KGHDR and SFDVKD. The CDR3 reads CATSDSPRFEANTGELFF. CDR3 nucleotide sequence: TGTGCCACCAGTGATTCCCCCAGATTTGAGGCGAACACCGGGGAGCTGTTTTTT.

V gene TRBV4-1 combines with J gene TRBJ2-2, with D perhaps being TRBD1 or TRBD2 (5 bases each). V was pared by 1 base and J by 1 base, with 13 bases between. CDR3 length: 17 amino acids. CDR1 MGHRA and CDR2 YSYEKL come from the germline V gene. This CDR3 is CASSQVTGTLNTGELFF. The CDR3, as DNA: TGCGCCAGCAGCCAAGTTACCGGGACCCTGAACACCGGGGAGCTGTTTTTT.

The chain uses TRBV5-1 and TRBJ2-7; 7 nucleotides agree with TRBD1. Trimming at V came to 3 bases and at J to 0 bases, leaving 6 bases not matched to a gene. This CDR3 has 15 residues. Per germline, CDR1 SGHRS and CDR2 YFSETQ. The CDR3 protein is CASSYGTDYSYEQYF. DNA for the CDR3: TGCGCCAGCAGCTATGGGACAGACTACTCCTACGAGCAGTACTTC.

CDR3 nucleotide sequence: TGTGCCAGCAGCGGCCCCCGCCCCTCTGGAAACACCATATATTTT. As protein: CASSGPRPSGNTIYF. J is TRBJ1-3 and V is TRBV7-2; D is unresolved. Germline V CDR1 and CDR2: SGHTA, FQGNSA. Trimming cost V 5 bases and J 0 bases, with 11 bases left between them. The CDR3 runs to 15 residues.

The chain carries TRBV6-1 and TRBJ1-2; no firm D call. The CDR3 runs 13 residues. V dropped 2 bases and J dropped 0 bases, with 4 bases sitting between them. CDR1 is MNHNS and CDR2 is SASEGT in the germline V gene. The CDR3 loop is CASSEPPNYGYTF. CDR3 nucleotide sequence: TGTGCCAGCAGTGAACCACCTAACTATGGCTACACCTTC.

V and J are TRBV9 and TRBJ1-2; no clear D. This CDR3 has 11 amino acids. V was pared by 3 bases and J by 8 bases, with 8 bases between. Germline loops: CDR1 SGDLS, CDR2 YYNGEE. The DNA for the CDR3 is TGTGCCAGCAGCGACTCTTGGGGCTACACCTTC. Protein product: CASSDSWGYTF.

This clone was observed a few times. The V and J genes are TRBV19 and TRBJ1-1; the match to TRBD1 covers 9 bases. Germline V lookup: CDR1 LNHDA, CDR2 SQIVND (reference sequence). This CDR3 has 15 amino acids. V dropped 2 bases and J dropped 5; count of bases not matched to a gene: 6. CDR3 amino acids: CASSIIIGTGTEAFF. DNA of the CDR3: TGTGCCAGTAGTATAATTATTGGGACAGGGACTGAAGCTTTCTTT.

This sequence joins TRBV19 and TRBJ2-1; D is perhaps TRBD1 (5 bases). In germline, CDR1 is LNHDA, CDR2 SQIVND (reference sequence). This CDR3 spans 14 amino acids. V dropped 1 base and J dropped 7 bases, with 11 bases sitting between them. The CDR3 DNA sequence: TGTGCCAGTAGTATAGTGCAGGGTGTGAATGAGCAGTTCTTC. Translating gives CASSIVQGVNEQFF.

The J gene is TRBJ1-4, the V gene TRBV12-5; D not certain. The CDR3 covers 18 residues. Trimming took 0 bases from V and 3 from J, leaving 17 bases between them. Germline-derived CDR1 and CDR2 are LGHNT and FRNRAP. CDR3 region: CASGLVPPRRFPNEKLFF. In DNA form, the CDR3 reads TGTGCTAGTGGTTTGGTACCCCCCCGTCGCTTTCCTAATGAAAAACTGTTTTTT.

The J gene is TRBJ2-3, the V gene TRBV6-5, with TRBD2 as a possible D gene (6 bases). V was shortened by 2 bases and J by 4 bases, with 16 bases between the two germline ends. The germline V gene encodes CDR1 MNHEY and CDR2 SVGAGI. The CDR3 has 16 residues. The CDR3 protein is CASSYGGIIRADTQYF. CDR3 sequence (DNA): TGTGCCAGCAGTTACGGGGGGATCATAAGGGCAGATACGCAGTATTTT.

J is TRBJ1-1 and V is TRBV5-5; no definite D call. The CDR3 loop spans 13 amino acids. The germline gives CDR1 SGHKS, CDR2 YYEKEE (reference sequence). V was shortened by 0 bases and J by 4 bases, with 7 bases between the two germline ends. The CDR3 DNA reads as TGTGCCAGCAGCTTGGGGGTGGGCACTGAAGCTTTCTTT. Translation: CASSLGVGTEAFF.

For the CDR3, the DNA is TGTGCCATATCCTCGGGGGAAAAACTGTTTTTT. Translation gives CAISSGEKLFF. The gene calls are TRBV10-3 and TRBJ1-4; no reliable D call. From germline, CDR1 is ENHRY and CDR2 SYGVKD. The CDR3 runs to 11 residues. Trimming removed 9 bases from V and 8 bases from J, with 10 bases in between.

The chain uses TRBV5-1 and TRBJ1-1; 7 bases align to TRBD1. V shed 1 base, J shed 0 bases, and the junction held 6 bases outside the gene matches. This CDR3 comprises 16 residues. Germline V gene lookup returns CDR1 SGHRS and CDR2 YFSETQ. CDR3 sequence (DNA): TGCGCCAGCAGCTTGTTTCCGGGACAGATGAACACTGAAGCTTTCTTT. Residues: CASSLFPGQMNTEAFF.